The 5 T cell receptor beta chains in this list originate from one sample, sequenced in a study of blood T cell repertoires in COVID-19. Generated by immunoSEQ multiplex PCR, the TCRdb table keeps only in-frame clones and is missing some. The table has under 200,000 clones, 80% seen once. The sequenced sample was PBMCs or T cells enriched from blood (not recorded which). These TCRs come from a woman aged 60-75 years who had recovered from COVID-19.

The chain is built from TRBV6-5 and TRBJ2-1; 10 bases fit TRBD1. Trimming removed 8 bases from V and 9 bases from J; junction bases left unmatched: 10. Germline CDR1 and CDR2: MNHEY and SVGAGI. This CDR3 has 14 residues. The DNA of the CDR3 is TGTGCCAGCTTCCGACAGGGGGCAATTGGTGAGCAGTTCTTC. Protein product: CASFRQGAIGEQFF.

The V call is TRBV29-1, the J call TRBJ2-3; 9 positions agree with TRBD1. This CDR3 is built from 14 residues. The V gene's germline CDR1 is SQVTM and CDR2 ANQGSEA. The V and J ends lost 1 base and 3 bases, in that order; junction bases with no gene match: 2. CDR3 region: CSVEGQGVTDTQYF. The CDR3 DNA follows: TGCAGCGTTGAAGGACAGGGGGTGACAGATACGCAGTATTTT.

J is TRBJ1-2 and V is TRBV5-8; 7 positions match TRBD1. CDR3 size: 13 residues. CDR1 is SGHTS, CDR2 YDEGEE, per germline. Trimming took 0 bases from V and 10 from J; bases not matched to a gene: 6. CDR3 residues: CASSLAGTEAYTF. The CDR3 DNA follows: TGTGCCAGCAGCTTGGCCGGGACAGAAGCCTACACCTTC.

The chain joins TRBV20-1 to TRBJ1-2; TRBD1 aligns across 7 bases. The CDR3 runs 13 residues. Trimming removed 3 bases from V and 3 bases from J; junction bases left unmatched: 4. The germline gives CDR1 DFQATT, CDR2 SNEGSKA (reference sequence). CDR3 bases: TGCAGTGCTAGTGTACAGGGGCACTATGGCTACACCTTC. Its translation is CSASVQGHYGYTF.

This chain links TRBV19 with TRBJ2-7; tentatively, D is TRBD2 (6 bases). The CDR3 is 17 amino acids. The V and J ends lost 4 bases and 2 bases respectively, with 21 bases between them. From germline, CDR1 is LNHDA and CDR2 SQIVND (reference sequence). CDR3 DNA sequence: TGTGCCAGTAGTACATCTGCGCGGGACGTCGAAACCTACGAGCAGTACTTC. Translating gives CASSTSARDVETYEQYF. The full variable domain, completed using reference TRBV19 and TRBJ2-7, is DGGITQSPKYLFRKEGQNVTLSCEQNLNHDAMYWYRQDPGQGLRLIYYSQIVNDFQKGDIAEGYSVSREKKESFPLTVTSAQKNPTAFYLCASSTSARDVETYEQYFGPGTRLTVT.